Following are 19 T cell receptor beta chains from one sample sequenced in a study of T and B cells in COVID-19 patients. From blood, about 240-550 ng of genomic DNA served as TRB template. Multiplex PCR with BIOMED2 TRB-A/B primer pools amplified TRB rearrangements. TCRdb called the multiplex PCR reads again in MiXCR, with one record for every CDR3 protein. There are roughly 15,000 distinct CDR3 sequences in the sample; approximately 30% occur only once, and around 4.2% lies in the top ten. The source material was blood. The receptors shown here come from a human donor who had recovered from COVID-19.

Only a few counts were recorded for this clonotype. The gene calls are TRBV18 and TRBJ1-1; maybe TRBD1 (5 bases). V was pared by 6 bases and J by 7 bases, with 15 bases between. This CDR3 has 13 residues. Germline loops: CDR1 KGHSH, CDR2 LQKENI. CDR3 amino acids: CASSAVGGSEAFF. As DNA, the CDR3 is TGTGCCAGCTCGGCGGTTGGGGGGAGTGAAGCTTTCTTT. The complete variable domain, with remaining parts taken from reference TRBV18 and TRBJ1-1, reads NAGVMQNPRHLVRRRGQEARLRCSPMKGHSHVYWYRQLPEEGLKFMVYLQKENIIDESGMPKERFSAEFPKEGPSILRIQQVVRGDSAAYFCASSAVGGSEAFFGQGTRLTVV.

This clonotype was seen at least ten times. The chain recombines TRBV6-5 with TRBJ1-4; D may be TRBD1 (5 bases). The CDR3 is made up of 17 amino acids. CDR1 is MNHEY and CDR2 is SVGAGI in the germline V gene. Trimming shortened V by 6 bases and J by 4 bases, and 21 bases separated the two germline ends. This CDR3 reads CASRRRSRATLNEKLFF. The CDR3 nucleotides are TGTGCCAGCAGAAGGCGTTCCAGGGCCACTCTTAATGAAAAACTGTTTTTT.

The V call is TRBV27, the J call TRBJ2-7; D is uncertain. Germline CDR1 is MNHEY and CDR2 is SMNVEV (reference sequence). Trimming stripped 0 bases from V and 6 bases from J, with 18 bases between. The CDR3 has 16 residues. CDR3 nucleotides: TGTGCCAGCAGTTTATCGGCAGGCTACCTTTTAGGCGAGCAGTACTTC. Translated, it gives CASSLSAGYLLGEQYF.

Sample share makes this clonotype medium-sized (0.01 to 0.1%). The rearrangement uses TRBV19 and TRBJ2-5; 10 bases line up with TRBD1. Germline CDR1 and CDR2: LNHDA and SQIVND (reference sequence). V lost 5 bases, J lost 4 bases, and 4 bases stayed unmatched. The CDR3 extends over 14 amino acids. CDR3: CASSPDRGPETQYF. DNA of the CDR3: TGTGCCAGTAGTCCCGACAGGGGGCCAGAGACCCAGTACTTC. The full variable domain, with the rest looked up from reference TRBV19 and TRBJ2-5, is DGGITQSPKYLFRKEGQNVTLSCEQNLNHDAMYWYRQDPGQGLRLIYYSQIVNDFQKGDIAEGYSVSREKKESFPLTVTSAQKNPTAFYLCASSPDRGPETQYFGPGTRLLVL.

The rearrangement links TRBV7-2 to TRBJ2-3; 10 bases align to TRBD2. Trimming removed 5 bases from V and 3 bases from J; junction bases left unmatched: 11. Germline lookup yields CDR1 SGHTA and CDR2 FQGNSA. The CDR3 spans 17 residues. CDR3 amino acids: CASSPRATSGVTDTQYF. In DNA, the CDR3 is TGTGCCAGCAGCCCTAGGGCCACTAGCGGGGTTACAGATACGCAGTATTTT.

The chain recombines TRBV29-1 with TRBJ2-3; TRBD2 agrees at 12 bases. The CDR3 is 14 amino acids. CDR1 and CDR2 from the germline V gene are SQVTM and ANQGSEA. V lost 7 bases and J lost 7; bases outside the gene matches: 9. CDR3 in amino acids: CSARTSGAPYTQYF. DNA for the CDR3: TGCAGCGCCCGGACTAGCGGGGCCCCTTATACGCAGTATTTT.

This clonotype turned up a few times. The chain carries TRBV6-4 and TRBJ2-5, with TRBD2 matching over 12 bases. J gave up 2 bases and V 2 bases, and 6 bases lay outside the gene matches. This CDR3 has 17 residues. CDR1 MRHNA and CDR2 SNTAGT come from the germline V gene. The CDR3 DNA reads TGTGCCAGCAGTGACCTAGCGGGGGGGCTGAGACAAGAGACCCAGTACTTC. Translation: CASSDLAGGLRQETQYF.

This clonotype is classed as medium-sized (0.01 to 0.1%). In DNA, the CDR3 is TGCAGCGTTGAGGGGGTAACAGGGAATCCTAAGGAAGAATTTTATGTCGGTACGCAGTATTTT. It is translated as CSVEGVTGNPKEEFYVGTQYF. The chain is built from TRBV29-1 and TRBJ2-3, with a tentative D call TRBD1 (6 bases). Germline V lookup: CDR1 SQVTM, CDR2 ANQGSEA. Trimming cost V 3 bases and J 8 bases, with 39 bases left between them. The CDR3 loop spans 21 amino acids.

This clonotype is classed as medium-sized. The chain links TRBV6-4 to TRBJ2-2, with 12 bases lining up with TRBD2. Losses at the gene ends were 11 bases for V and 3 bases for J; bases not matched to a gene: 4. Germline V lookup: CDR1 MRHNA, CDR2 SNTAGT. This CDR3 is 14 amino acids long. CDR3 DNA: TGTGCCGCCAGGACTAGCGGGGACACCGGGGAGCTGTTTTTT. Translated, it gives CAARTSGDTGELFF.

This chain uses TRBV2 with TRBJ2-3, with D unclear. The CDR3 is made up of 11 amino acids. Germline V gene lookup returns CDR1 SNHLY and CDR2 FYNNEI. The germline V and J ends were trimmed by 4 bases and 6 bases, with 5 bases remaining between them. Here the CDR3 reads CASSVEDTQYF. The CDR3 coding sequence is TGTGCCAGCAGTGTAGAGGATACGCAGTATTTT. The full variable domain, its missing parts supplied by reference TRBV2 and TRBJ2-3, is EPEVTQTPSHQVTQMGQEVILRCVPISNHLYFYWYRQILGQKVEFLVSFYNNEISEKSEIFDDQFSVERPDGSNFTLKIRSTKLEDSAMYFCASSVEDTQYFGPGTRLTVL.

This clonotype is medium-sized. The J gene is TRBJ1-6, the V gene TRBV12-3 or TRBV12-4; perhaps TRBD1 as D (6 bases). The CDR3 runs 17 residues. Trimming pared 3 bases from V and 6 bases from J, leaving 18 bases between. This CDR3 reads CASSLGGTQGFNSPLHF. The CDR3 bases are TGTGCCAGCAGTTTGGGCGGGACACAGGGCTTTAATTCACCCCTCCACTTT.

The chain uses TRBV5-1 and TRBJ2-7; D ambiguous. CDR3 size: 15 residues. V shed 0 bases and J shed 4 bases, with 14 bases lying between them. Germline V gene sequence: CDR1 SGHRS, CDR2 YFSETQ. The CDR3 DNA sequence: TGCGCCAGCAGCTTGGTATGGGGTCTCAATTACGAGCAGTACTTC. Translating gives CASSLVWGLNYEQYF.

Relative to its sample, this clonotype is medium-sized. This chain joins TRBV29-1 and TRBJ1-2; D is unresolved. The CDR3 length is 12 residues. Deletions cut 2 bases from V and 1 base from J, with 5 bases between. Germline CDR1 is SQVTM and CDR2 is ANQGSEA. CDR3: CSVEYSNYGYTF. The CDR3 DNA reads TGCAGCGTTGAATACAGTAACTATGGCTACACCTTC.

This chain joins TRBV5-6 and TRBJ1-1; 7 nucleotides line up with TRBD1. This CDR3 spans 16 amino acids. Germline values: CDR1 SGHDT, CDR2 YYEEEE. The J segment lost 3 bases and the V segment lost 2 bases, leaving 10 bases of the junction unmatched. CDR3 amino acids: CASSLGLTTGDTEAFF. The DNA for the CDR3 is TGTGCCAGCAGCTTAGGATTGACAACAGGGGACACTGAAGCTTTCTTT.

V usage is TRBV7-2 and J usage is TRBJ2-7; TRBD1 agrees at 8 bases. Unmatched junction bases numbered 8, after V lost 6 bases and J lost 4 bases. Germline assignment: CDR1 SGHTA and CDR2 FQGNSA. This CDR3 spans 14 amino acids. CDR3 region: CASRPAGGGYEQYF. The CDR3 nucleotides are TGTGCCAGCAGGCCTGCAGGGGGCGGGTACGAGCAGTACTTC.

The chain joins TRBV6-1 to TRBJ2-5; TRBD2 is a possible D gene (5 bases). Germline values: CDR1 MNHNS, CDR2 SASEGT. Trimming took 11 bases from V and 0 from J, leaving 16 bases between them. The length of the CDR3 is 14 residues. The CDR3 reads CAHSRAGNQETQYF. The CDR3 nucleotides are TGTGCCCACTCTCGGGCCGGGAACCAAGAGACCCAGTACTTC.

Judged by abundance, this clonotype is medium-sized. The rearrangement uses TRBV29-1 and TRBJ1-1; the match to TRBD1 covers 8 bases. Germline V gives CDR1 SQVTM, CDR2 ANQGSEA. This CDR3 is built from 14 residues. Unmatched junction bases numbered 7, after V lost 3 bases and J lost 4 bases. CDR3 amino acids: CSVDSGGAGTEAFF. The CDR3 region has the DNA TGCAGCGTTGATTCAGGGGGCGCGGGCACTGAAGCTTTCTTT.

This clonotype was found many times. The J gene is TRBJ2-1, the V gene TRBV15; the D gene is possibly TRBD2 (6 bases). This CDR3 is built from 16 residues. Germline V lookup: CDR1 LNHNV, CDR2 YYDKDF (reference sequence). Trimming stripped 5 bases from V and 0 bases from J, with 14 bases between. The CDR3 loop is CATSGGAIPSYNEQFF. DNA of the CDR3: TGTGCCACCAGCGGCGGGGCGATACCCTCCTACAATGAGCAGTTCTTC.

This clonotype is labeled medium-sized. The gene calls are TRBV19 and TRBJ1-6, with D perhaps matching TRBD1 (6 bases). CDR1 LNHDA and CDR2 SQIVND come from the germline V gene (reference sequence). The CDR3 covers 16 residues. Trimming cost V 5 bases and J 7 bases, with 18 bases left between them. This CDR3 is CASSAPSDGTNSPLHF. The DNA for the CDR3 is TGTGCCAGTAGTGCCCCATCGGACGGGACAAATTCACCCCTCCACTTT.